This TCR beta chain derives from a study of technical replicates of blood from a handful of donors. Sequenced by immunoSEQ multiplex PCR; TCRdb stores in-frame clones only, minus some. There are about 82,000 clones in the sample; just under 95% occur only once, and under 0.3% lies in the top ten. This CDR3 contains 17 residues. Trimming stripped 5 bases from V and 0 bases from J, with 16 bases between. Germline CDR1 reads SGHAT; CDR2 reads FQDESV (reference sequence). Source material: T cells isolated from PBMCs. The chain has TRBV11-1 and TRBJ2-2, with D possibly matching TRBD1 (6 bases). The receptor was derived from a human donor in good health. The CDR3 spells CASSPGTYRANTGELFF. The CDR3 coding sequence is TGTGCCAGCAGCCCCGGGACATACCGCGCGAACACCGGGGAGCTGTTTTTT.